This TCR beta chain was recorded in a study of molecular identifiers for immune sequencing clone quantification. Study-level findings and limits: Roughly 940,000 naive cells reportedly did not prevent detection of spiked Jurkat TCR RNA from one cell.

Remarks on this clonotype: Its antigen is unidentified.

The length of the CDR3 is 16 residues. The germline gives CDR1 SEHNR, CDR2 FQNEAQ (reference sequence). The V end was cut by 5 bases, the J end by 1 base, with 17 bases between. From the PCR reads, TCRdb called clonotypes with MiXCR, one entry per CDR3 protein. This sample has a few hundred thousand distinct CDR3 sequences, with about 26% found just once. Sequences were obtained from naive CD8+ T cells from blood, with Jurkat cell RNA spiked in. Described subset: FACS-sorted CD8+CD4-CCR7+CD45RA+ naive T cells. The V call is TRBV7-9, the J call TRBJ1-1; no definite D call. The TCR comes from a human donor in good health. Some libraries in this study had Jurkat cell RNA spiked in. The CDR3 DNA is TGTGCCAGCAGCGACCCCGCTGGCCCAGCGAACACTGAAGCTTTCTTT. As protein: CASSDPAGPANTEAFF. The whole variable domain, filled in from reference TRBV7-9 and TRBJ1-1, reads DTGVSQNPRHKITKRGQNVTFRCDPISEHNRLYWYRQTLGQGPEFLTYFQNEAQLEKSRLLSDRFSAERPKGSFSTLEIQRTEQGDSAMYLCASSDPAGPANTEAFFGQGTRLTVV.